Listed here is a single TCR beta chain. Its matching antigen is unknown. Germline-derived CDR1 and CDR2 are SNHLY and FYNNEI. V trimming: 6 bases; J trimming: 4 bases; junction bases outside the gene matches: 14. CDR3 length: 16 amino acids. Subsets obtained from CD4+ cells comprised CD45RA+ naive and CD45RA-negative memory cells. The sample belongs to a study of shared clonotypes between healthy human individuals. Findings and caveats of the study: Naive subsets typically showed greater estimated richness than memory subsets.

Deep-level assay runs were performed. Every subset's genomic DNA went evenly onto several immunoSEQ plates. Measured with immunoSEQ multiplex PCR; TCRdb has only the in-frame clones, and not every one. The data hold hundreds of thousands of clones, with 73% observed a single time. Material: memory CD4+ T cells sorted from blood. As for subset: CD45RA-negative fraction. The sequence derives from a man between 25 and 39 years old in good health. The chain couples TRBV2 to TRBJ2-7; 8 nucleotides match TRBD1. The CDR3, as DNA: TGTGCCAGCAGGGATCTAGGACAGGGTAAGGGGTACGAGCAGTACTTC. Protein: CASRDLGQGKGYEQYF.